Sequencing of this T cell receptor (beta chain) was carried out in a study of T-cell memory formation after mild COVID-19. CDR1 is MGHRA, CDR2 YSYEKL, per germline. The CDR3 loop spans 13 amino acids. V dropped 3 bases and J dropped 3 bases, with 8 bases sitting between them. TCRdb reprocessed the 5' RACE reads with MiXCR, giving one entry per CDR3 protein. The sample holds 280,000 or so distinct CDR3 sequences, over 7% seen once. This sequence originates from a man between 18 and 35 years old who had mild COVID-19 (a few samples of this study predate the infection). Cell type and time point are not known. The rearrangement uses TRBV4-1 and TRBJ1-2; D might be TRBD1 (5 bases). The source material was PBMCs or a T cell subset sorted from them (not recorded which). CDR3 in amino acids: CASSQGEDYGYTF. CDR3 coding DNA: TGCGCCAGCAGCCAGGGGGAGGACTATGGCTACACCTTC.